The 2 T cell receptor beta chains reported below all come from one sample, sequenced in a study of T-cell memory formation after mild COVID-19. TCRdb re-derived calls from the 5' RACE reads in MiXCR, one entry per CDR3 protein. Counted here are around 530,000 distinct CDR3 sequences, about 20% occurring once; the ten biggest clones make up around 8.4%. The sequenced sample was PBMCs or a T cell subset sorted from them (not recorded which). These receptor sequences come from an adult woman who had mild COVID-19 (a few samples of this study predate the infection). Cell type and time point are not known.

The chain carries TRBV9 and TRBJ2-5; 10 bases match TRBD1. CDR3 length equals 15 residues. In germline, CDR1 is SGDLS, CDR2 YYNGEE. V shed 6 bases, J shed 3 bases, and the junction held 8 bases outside the gene matches. As DNA, the CDR3 is TGTGCCAGCACAAGAACCGGGACAGGGGAAGAGACCCAGTACTTC. It yields the protein CASTRTGTGEETQYF.

The chain combines TRBV29-1 with TRBJ2-7; 12 positions match TRBD1. CDR3 length: 15 amino acids. Per germline, CDR1 SQVTM and CDR2 ANQGSEA. V shed 6 bases, J shed 3 bases, and the junction held 9 bases outside the gene matches. CDR3 sequence: CSVATGTGGNYEQYF. The DNA for the CDR3 is TGCAGCGTAGCCACCGGGACAGGGGGCAACTACGAGCAGTACTTC.